The present T cell receptor beta chain was sequenced within a study of blood T cell repertoires in COVID-19. Study summary: Acute and convalescent COVID-19 samples came from the United States, Italy and Spain.

Study processing details: Amplified reference gene primers provided the basis for estimating nucleated cell counts. Sequencing was performed with immunoSEQ multiplex PCR; in TCRdb, only in-frame clones are kept and a portion is missing. The DNA gave D and trimming, while V, J and clone size come from that table. The sample has around 200,000 clones, 90% seen once. CDR1 and CDR2 (germline): MNHNY, SVGAGI (reference sequence). The CDR3 spans 15 residues. Trimming cost V 2 bases and J 6 bases, with 17 bases left between them. This sequence originates from a man aged 50 to 59 with acute or convalescent COVID-19. The sample was peripheral blood. The chain carries TRBV6-6 and TRBJ2-7; D possibly corresponds to TRBD1 (6 bases). The DNA of the CDR3 is TGTGCCAGCAGTTACACGGGGACACCCGTCAGCGAGCAGTACTTC. This encodes CASSYTGTPVSEQYF.